This TCR beta chain was recovered during a study of cytomegalovirus exposure and HLA in healthy donors. Study conclusions and caveats: Most TCR sequences showed up rarely, but some public TCRs showed up in many donors. Solely CMV serostatus was available to characterize immune exposure. Highly shared variants forming one cluster were likely a sequencing artifact.

The study sampled nominally healthy donors, though unrecorded immune exposures were likely. Note on this clone: The antigen is unknown.

Per the germline V gene, CDR1 is SNHLY and CDR2 is FYNNEI. V lost 4 bases, J lost 2 bases, and 9 bases lay in between. The CDR3 spans 14 residues. The PCR was carried out with 60 Vbeta primers and 13 Jbeta primers. The method was immunoSEQ multiplex PCR; TCRdb's version includes in-frame clones alone and lacks a portion of them. The sample includes 150,000 to 200,000 clones, just under 80% of them seen just once. This TCR came from a man between 18 and 35 years old in good health and CMV-seropositive. The rearrangement uses TRBV2 and TRBJ1-5; D is unclear. The sample was PBMCs. CDR3 coding DNA: TGTGCCAGCAGTGCCGATCGGGGCAATCAGCCCCAGCATTTT. Translation: CASSADRGNQPQHF.